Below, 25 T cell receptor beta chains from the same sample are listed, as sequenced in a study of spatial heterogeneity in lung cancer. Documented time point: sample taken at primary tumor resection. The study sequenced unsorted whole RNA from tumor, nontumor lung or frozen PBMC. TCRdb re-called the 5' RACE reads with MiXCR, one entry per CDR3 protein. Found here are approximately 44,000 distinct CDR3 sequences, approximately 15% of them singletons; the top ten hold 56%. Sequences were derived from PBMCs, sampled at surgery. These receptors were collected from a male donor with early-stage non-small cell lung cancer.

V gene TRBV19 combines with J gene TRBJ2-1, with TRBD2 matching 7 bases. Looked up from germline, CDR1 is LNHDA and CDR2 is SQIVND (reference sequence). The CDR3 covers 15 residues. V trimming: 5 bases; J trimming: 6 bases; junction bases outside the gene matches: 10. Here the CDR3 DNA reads TGTGCCAGTAGTCTACAGACTAGCCCTACCAATGAGCAGTTCTTC. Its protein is CASSLQTSPTNEQFF.

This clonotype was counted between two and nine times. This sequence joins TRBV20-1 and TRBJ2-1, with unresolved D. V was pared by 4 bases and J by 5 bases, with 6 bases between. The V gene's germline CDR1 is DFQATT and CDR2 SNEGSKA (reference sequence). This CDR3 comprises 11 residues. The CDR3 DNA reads TGCAGTGCTAACGTCAACAATGAGCAGTTCTTC. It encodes CSANVNNEQFF.

DNA for the CDR3: TGTGCCAGCTCACCAGGGGGTCATGAGCAGTTCTTC. It is translated as CASSPGGHEQFF. V and J are TRBV18 and TRBJ2-1; possibly TRBD1 or TRBD2 for D (5 bases each). The CDR3 extends over 12 amino acids. The germline V gene has CDR1 KGHSH and CDR2 LQKENI. The germline V and J ends were trimmed by 2 bases and 8 bases, with 7 bases remaining between them.

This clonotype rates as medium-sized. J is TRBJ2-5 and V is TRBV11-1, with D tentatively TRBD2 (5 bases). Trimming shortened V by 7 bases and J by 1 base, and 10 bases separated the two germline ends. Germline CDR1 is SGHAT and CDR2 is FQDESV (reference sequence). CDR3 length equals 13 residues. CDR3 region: CASTEEGQETQYF. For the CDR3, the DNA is TGTGCCAGCACCGAAGAGGGCCAAGAGACCCAGTACTTC.

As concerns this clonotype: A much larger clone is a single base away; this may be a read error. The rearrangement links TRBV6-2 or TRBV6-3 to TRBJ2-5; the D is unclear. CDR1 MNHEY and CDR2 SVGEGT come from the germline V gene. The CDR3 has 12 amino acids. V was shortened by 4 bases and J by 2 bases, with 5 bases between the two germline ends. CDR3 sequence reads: CASSCGQETQYF. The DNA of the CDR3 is TGTGCCAGCAGTTGTGGTCAAGAGACCCAGTACTTC.

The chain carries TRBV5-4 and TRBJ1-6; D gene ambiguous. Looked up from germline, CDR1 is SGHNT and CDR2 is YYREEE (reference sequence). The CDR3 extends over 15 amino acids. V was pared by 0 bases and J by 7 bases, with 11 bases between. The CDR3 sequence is CASSLVSQGNSPLHF. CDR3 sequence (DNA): TGTGCCAGCAGCTTGGTCAGCCAAGGGAATTCACCCCTCCACTTT.

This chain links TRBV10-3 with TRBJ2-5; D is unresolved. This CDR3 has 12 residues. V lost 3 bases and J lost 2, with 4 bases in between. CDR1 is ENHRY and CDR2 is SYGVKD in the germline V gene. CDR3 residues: CAISEEQETQYF. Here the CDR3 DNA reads TGTGCCATCAGTGAAGAACAAGAGACCCAGTACTTC.

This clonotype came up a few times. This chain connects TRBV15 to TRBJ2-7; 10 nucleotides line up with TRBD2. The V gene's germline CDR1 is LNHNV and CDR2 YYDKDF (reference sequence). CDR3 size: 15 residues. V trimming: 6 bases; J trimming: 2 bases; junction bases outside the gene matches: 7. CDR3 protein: CATRPGTSEAYEQYF. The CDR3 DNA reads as TGTGCCACCAGACCCGGGACTAGCGAAGCCTACGAGCAGTACTTC.

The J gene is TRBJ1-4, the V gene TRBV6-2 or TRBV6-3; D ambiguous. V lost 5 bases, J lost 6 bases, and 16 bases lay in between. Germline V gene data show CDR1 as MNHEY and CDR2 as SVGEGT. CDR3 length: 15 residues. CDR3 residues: CASSPDRTWDEKLFF. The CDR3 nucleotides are TGTGCCAGCAGTCCCGACCGAACCTGGGATGAAAAACTGTTTTTT.

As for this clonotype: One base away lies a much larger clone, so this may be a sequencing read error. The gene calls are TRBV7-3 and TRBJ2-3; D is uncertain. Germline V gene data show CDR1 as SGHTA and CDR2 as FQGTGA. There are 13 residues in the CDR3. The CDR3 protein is CASCLFRADTQYF. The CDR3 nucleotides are TGTGCCAGCTGCTTGTTTCGAGCAGATACGCAGTATTTT.

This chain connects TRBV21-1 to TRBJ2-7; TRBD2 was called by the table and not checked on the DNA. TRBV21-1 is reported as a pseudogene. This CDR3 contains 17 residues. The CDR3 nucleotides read TGTGCCACCCCCCTCCCGGGACTAGCGGGAGCTCTCTGCGAGCAGTACTTC. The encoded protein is CATPLPGLAGALCEQYF.

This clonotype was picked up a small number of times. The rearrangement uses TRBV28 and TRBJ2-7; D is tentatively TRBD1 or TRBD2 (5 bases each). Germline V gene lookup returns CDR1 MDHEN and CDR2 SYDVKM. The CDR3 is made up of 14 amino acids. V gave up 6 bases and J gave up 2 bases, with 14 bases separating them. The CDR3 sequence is CASSPRDLAYEQYF. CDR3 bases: TGTGCCAGCAGCCCCCGGGACCTAGCCTACGAGCAGTACTTC.

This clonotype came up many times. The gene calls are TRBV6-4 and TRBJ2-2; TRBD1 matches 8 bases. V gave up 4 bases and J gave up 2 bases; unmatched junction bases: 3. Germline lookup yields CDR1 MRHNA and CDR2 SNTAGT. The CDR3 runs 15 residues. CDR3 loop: CASSATGENTGELFF. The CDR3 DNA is TGTGCCAGCAGTGCGACAGGGGAAAACACCGGGGAGCTGTTTTTT.

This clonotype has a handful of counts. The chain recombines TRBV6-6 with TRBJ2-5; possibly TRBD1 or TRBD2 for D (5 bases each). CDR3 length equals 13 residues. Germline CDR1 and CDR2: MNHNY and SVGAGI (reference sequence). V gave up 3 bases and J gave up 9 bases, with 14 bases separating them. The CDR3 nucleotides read TGTGCCAGCAGTTATAGGGACCCCCCAGCCCAGTACTTC. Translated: CASSYRDPPAQYF.

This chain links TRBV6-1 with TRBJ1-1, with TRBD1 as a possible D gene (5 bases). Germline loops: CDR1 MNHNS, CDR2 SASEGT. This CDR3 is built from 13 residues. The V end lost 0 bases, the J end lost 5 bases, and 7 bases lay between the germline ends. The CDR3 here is CASSEAPGTEAFF. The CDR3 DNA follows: TGTGCCAGCAGTGAAGCTCCAGGGACTGAAGCTTTCTTT.

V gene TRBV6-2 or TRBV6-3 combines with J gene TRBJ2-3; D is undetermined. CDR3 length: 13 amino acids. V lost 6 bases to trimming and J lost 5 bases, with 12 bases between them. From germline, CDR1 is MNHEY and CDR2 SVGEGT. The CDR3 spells CASSPRWGDTQYF. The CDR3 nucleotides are TGTGCCAGCAGCCCACGTTGGGGAGATACGCAGTATTTT.

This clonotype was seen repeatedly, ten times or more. The CDR3 is CSARGRGNSPLHF. The CDR3 bases are TGCAGTGCTAGAGGGAGGGGGAATTCACCCCTCCACTTT. The genes are TRBV20-1 and TRBJ1-6, with D possibly TRBD1 on 6 matching bases. Germline V CDR1 and CDR2: DFQATT, SNEGSKA (reference sequence). V was cut by 1 base and J by 7 bases, with 8 bases left in between. The CDR3 runs 13 residues.

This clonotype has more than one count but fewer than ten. In DNA, the CDR3 is TGTGCCAGCAGCTCCGCCCCTTCAGAGGGGGGAGAGACCCAGTACTTC. Protein: CASSSAPSEGGETQYF. The rearrangement links TRBV7-3 to TRBJ2-5; perhaps D is TRBD1 or TRBD2 (6 bases each). Germline V gene lookup returns CDR1 SGHTA and CDR2 FQGTGA. The CDR3 has 16 amino acids. V lost 4 bases, J lost 4 bases, and 19 bases lay in between.

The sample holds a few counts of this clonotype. The CDR3 loop reads CASSENLAGAGYNEQFF. Written as DNA, the CDR3 is TGTGCCAGCAGTGAAAATCTAGCGGGAGCCGGCTACAATGAGCAGTTCTTC. The gene calls are TRBV2 and TRBJ2-1, with TRBD2 identical over 10 bases. The germline V gene has CDR1 SNHLY and CDR2 FYNNEI. This CDR3 contains 17 residues. Losses at the gene ends were 2 bases for V and 3 bases for J; bases not matched to a gene: 7.

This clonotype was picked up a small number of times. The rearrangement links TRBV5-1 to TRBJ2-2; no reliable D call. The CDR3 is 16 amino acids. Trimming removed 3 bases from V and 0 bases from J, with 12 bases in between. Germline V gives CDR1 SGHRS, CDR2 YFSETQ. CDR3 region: CASSSGSPPNTGELFF. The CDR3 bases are TGCGCCAGCAGCTCTGGGTCCCCTCCGAACACCGGGGAGCTGTTTTTT.

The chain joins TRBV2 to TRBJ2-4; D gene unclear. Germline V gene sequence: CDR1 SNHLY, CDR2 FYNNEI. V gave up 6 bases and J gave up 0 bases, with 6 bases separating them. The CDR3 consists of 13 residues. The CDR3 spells CASSSLAKNIQYF. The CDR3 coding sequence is TGTGCCAGCAGCAGCCTAGCCAAAAACATTCAGTACTTC.

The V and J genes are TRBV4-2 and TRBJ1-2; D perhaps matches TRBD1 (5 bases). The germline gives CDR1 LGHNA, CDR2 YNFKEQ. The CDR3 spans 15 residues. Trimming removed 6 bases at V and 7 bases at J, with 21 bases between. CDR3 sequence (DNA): TGTGCCAGCAGGAGGCACGGGACCTTGGAGGGTGGCTACACCTTC. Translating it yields CASRRHGTLEGGYTF.

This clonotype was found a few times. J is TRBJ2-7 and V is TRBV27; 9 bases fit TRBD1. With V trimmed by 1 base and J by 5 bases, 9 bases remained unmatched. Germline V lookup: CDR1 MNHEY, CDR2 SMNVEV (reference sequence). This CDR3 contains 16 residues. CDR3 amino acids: CASSLWRGDRDHEQYF. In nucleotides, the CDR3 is TGTGCCAGCAGTTTATGGCGCGGGGACAGGGACCACGAGCAGTACTTC.

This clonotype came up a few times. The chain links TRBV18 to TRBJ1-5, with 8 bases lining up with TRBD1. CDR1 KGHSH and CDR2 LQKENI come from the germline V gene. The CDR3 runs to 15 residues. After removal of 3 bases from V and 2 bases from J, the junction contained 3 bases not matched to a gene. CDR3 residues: CASSPQGAGNQPQHF. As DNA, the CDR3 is TGTGCCAGCTCACCTCAGGGGGCTGGCAATCAGCCCCAGCATTTT.

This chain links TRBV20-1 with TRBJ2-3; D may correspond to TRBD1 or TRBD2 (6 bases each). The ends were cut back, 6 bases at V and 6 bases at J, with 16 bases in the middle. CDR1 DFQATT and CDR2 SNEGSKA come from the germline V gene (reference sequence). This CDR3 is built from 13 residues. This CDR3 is CSARDGGMDTQYF. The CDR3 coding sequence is TGCAGTGCCCGGGACGGGGGCATGGATACGCAGTATTTT.